Below are 23 T cell receptor beta chains sequenced from a single sample in a study of blood T cell repertoires in COVID-19. TCRdb's copy holds only in-frame clones and misses some; the assay was immunoSEQ multiplex PCR. The sample holds about 80,000 clones, around 83% seen once. Sequencing was carried out using peripheral blood. These receptors all come from a man of 80 years or more with active or convalescent COVID-19.

The chain is built from TRBV7-9 and TRBJ1-6, with 10 bases matching TRBD1. From germline, CDR1 is SEHNR and CDR2 FQNEAQ (reference sequence). This CDR3 is 16 amino acids long. V shed 4 bases and J 9 bases; nucleotides not matched to a gene: 9. The chain's CDR3 is CASSYTTGTGVSPLHF. CDR3 sequence (DNA): TGTGCCAGCAGCTACACGACCGGGACAGGGGTTTCACCCCTCCACTTT. The full variable domain, in which reference TRBV7-9 and TRBJ1-6 provide the parts outside the CDR3, is DTGVSQNPRHKITKRGQNVTFRCDPISEHNRLYWYRQTLGQGPEFLTYFQNEAQLEKSRLLSDRFSAERPKGSFSTLEIQRTEQGDSAMYLCASSYTTGTGVSPLHFGNGTRLTVT.

This clone was observed once. The chain couples TRBV29-1 to TRBJ1-1, with 7 bases lining up with TRBD1. The CDR3 consists of 12 residues. Germline CDR1 reads SQVTM; CDR2 reads ANQGSEA. V shed 7 bases and J 4 bases; nucleotides not matched to a gene: 6. CDR3 in amino acids: CSGTGAGTEAFF. For the CDR3, the DNA is TGCAGCGGTACAGGGGCGGGCACTGAAGCTTTCTTT.

The V and J genes are TRBV5-1 and TRBJ2-7; the match to TRBD1 covers 12 bases. Germline CDR1 is SGHRS and CDR2 is YFSETQ. The junction had 9 bases not matched to a gene; V was cut back by 4 bases and J by 7 bases. The CDR3 covers 15 residues. The CDR3 spells CASSVSGQGAREQYF. The CDR3 DNA is TGCGCCAGCAGCGTGTCGGGACAGGGGGCTCGTGAGCAGTACTTC.

The chain is built from TRBV6-1 and TRBJ2-3, with D perhaps matching TRBD2 (7 bases). Between the trimmed V and J ends, which lost 4 bases and 1 base, there was a span of 9 bases. The CDR3 loop spans 14 amino acids. Germline V gene lookup returns CDR1 MNHNS and CDR2 SASEGT. CDR3 sequence: CASSVGGRTDTQYF. The CDR3 DNA follows: TGTGCCAGCAGTGTGGGGGGGCGCACAGATACGCAGTATTTT.

This clone has a handful of counts. J is TRBJ2-2 and V is TRBV2, with 7 bases that match TRBD1. J gave up 1 base and V 5 bases, and 4 bases lay outside the gene matches. This CDR3 region has 15 residues. Germline CDR1 SNHLY, CDR2 FYNNEI. CDR3 nucleotide sequence: TGTGCCAGCAGTCCTCGGACAGGGAACACCGGGGAGCTGTTTTTT. It is translated as CASSPRTGNTGELFF.

The gene calls are TRBV7-6 and TRBJ2-7, with D unresolved. CDR3 length equals 14 residues. Between the trimmed V and J ends, which lost 1 base and 0 bases, there was a span of 7 bases. Germline V gives CDR1 SGHVS, CDR2 FNYEAQ. Here the CDR3 DNA reads TGTGCCAGCAGCTTAGAGCCGAGCTCCTACGAGCAGTACTTC. This gives the protein CASSLEPSSYEQYF.

The chain recombines TRBV11-2 with TRBJ2-3; 8 bases match TRBD2. Trimming removed 3 bases from V and 0 bases from J; junction bases left unmatched: 2. Per the germline V gene, CDR1 is SGHAT and CDR2 is FQNNGV. CDR3 length: 15 amino acids. The CDR3 spells CASSLGLGSTDTQYF. CDR3 nucleotides: TGTGCCAGCAGCTTGGGACTAGGTAGCACAGATACGCAGTATTTT.

V is TRBV21-1 and J is TRBJ1-2; TRBD1 is taken as the D call from the table, unchecked against the DNA. TRBV21-1 is a pseudogene segment. The CDR3 runs 15 residues. CDR3 protein: CASSKYDRMGYGYTF. DNA for the CDR3: TGTGCCAGCAGCAAATACGACAGGATGGGCTATGGCTACACCTTC.

This chain joins TRBV30 and TRBJ2-6; possible D gene TRBD1, 5 bases. This CDR3 spans 16 amino acids. The V and J ends lost 1 base and 3 bases respectively, with 13 bases between them. Germline CDR1 GTSNPN, CDR2 SVGIG (reference sequence). CDR3 sequence: CAWSGPSGRGANVLTF. The CDR3 DNA is TGTGCCTGGAGTGGGCCTTCAGGGCGTGGGGCCAACGTCCTGACTTTC.

This clone occurred once. This chain links TRBV6-2 or TRBV6-3 with TRBJ2-3; perhaps TRBD2 as D (7 bases). The CDR3 length is 17 residues. Germline values: CDR1 MNHEY, CDR2 SVGEGT. The V and J ends lost 0 bases and 0 bases respectively, with 13 bases between them. CDR3 nucleotides: TGTGCCAGCAGTTACTCGAGTGGGGGGGCTAGCACAGATACGCAGTATTTT. This sequence encodes CASSYSSGGASTDTQYF.

The gene calls are TRBV11-2 and TRBJ1-2; no definite D call. V was trimmed by 6 bases and J by 0 bases, leaving 17 bases between them. CDR1 is SGHAT and CDR2 is FQNNGV in the germline V gene. The CDR3 covers 16 residues. Written as DNA, the CDR3 is TGTGCCAGCAGAGAGCGAGCCGGGAAAACTAACTATGGCTACACCTTC. Its translation is CASRERAGKTNYGYTF.

The chain carries TRBV7-6 and TRBJ1-4; 9 bases align to TRBD1. The CDR3 extends over 14 amino acids. V lost 4 bases, J lost 5 bases, and 2 bases stayed unmatched. Germline V CDR1 and CDR2: SGHVS, FNYEAQ. In DNA, the CDR3 is TGTGCCAGCAGCTCCGGGACAGGGAATGAAAAACTGTTTTTT. This encodes CASSSGTGNEKLFF.

This chain connects TRBV18 to TRBJ2-1; no firm D call. This CDR3 has 13 residues. The V end was cut by 4 bases, the J end by 8 bases, with 12 bases between. CDR1 KGHSH and CDR2 LQKENI come from the germline V gene. The CDR3: CASSLLQVDEQFF. CDR3 coding DNA: TGTGCCAGCTCACTACTCCAGGTTGATGAGCAGTTCTTC.

CDR3 sequence reads: CSVAGKGGGELFF. CDR3 DNA sequence: TGCAGCGTTGCCGGAAAGGGAGGCGGGGAGCTGTTTTTT. The V call is TRBV29-1, the J call TRBJ2-2; D perhaps matches TRBD2 (6 bases). This CDR3 is 13 amino acids long. The germline V and J ends were trimmed by 4 bases and 7 bases, with 13 bases remaining between them. Germline V lookup: CDR1 SQVTM, CDR2 ANQGSEA.

The rearrangement links TRBV5-4 to TRBJ1-1; no clear D. Germline-derived CDR1 and CDR2 are SGHNT and YYREEE (reference sequence). This CDR3 comprises 15 residues. V was shortened by 4 bases and J by 5 bases, with 18 bases between the two germline ends. Here the CDR3 reads CASSHPEDFRTEAFF. The CDR3 bases are TGTGCCAGCAGCCACCCCGAGGATTTTAGGACTGAAGCTTTCTTT.

This chain uses TRBV5-4 with TRBJ2-1, with 14 bases matching TRBD2. The CDR3 length is 17 residues. V dropped 4 bases and J dropped 4; count of bases not matched to a gene: 7. Germline CDR1 and CDR2: SGHNT and YYREEE (reference sequence). The CDR3 spells CASSTGLAGGLYNEQFF. In nucleotides, the CDR3 is TGTGCCAGCAGCACTGGACTAGCGGGGGGACTTTACAATGAGCAGTTCTTC.

In its sample, this clone was seen once. This chain joins TRBV3-1 (or the pseudogene TRBV3-2) and TRBJ1-5; D gene ambiguous. Per the germline V gene, CDR1 is LGHDT and CDR2 is YNNKEL (reference sequence). The CDR3 consists of 13 residues. Trimming removed 1 base at V and 5 bases at J, with 6 bases between. CDR3 in amino acids: CASSQAGYQPQHF. CDR3 DNA: TGTGCCAGCAGCCAAGCGGGGTATCAGCCCCAGCATTTT.

The V gene is TRBV2, the J gene TRBJ1-2, with TRBD1 matching 7 bases. Germline V CDR1 and CDR2: SNHLY, FYNNEI. Germline trimming cut 6 bases from V and 8 bases from J; bases unmatched to any gene: 9. The CDR3 totals 13 residues. CDR3 sequence (DNA): TGTGCCAGCAGCGGAGACAGGGAGCGCGGCTACACCTTC. Residues: CASSGDRERGYTF.

The chain recombines TRBV11-2 with TRBJ1-3; D not certain. Trimming shortened V by 3 bases and J by 2 bases, and 11 bases separated the two germline ends. This CDR3 is built from 15 residues. Germline assignment: CDR1 SGHAT and CDR2 FQNNGV. The CDR3 sequence is CASSLLTGPGNTIYF. The CDR3 DNA sequence: TGTGCCAGCAGCTTGTTGACGGGTCCTGGAAACACCATATATTTT. Drawing the rest from reference TRBV11-2 and TRBJ1-3, the complete variable domain is EAGVAQSPRYKIIEKRQSVAFWCNPISGHATLYWYQQILGQGPKLLIQFQNNGVVDDSQLPKDRFSAERLKGVDSTLKIQPAKLEDSAVYLCASSLLTGPGNTIYFGEGSWLTVV.

The chain has TRBV5-1 and TRBJ1-1; no clear D. Germline V gives CDR1 SGHRS, CDR2 YFSETQ. The CDR3 is made up of 13 amino acids. Between the trimmed V and J ends, which lost 0 bases and 5 bases, there was a span of 8 bases. CDR3 DNA sequence: TGCGCCAGCAGCTTGGCCGGGGAAACTGAAGCTTTCTTT. Translating gives CASSLAGETEAFF. Complete variable domain (other parts from reference TRBV5-1 and TRBJ1-1): KAGVTQTPRYLIKTRGQQVTLSCSPISGHRSVSWYQQTPGQGLQFLFEYFSETQRNKGNFPGRFSGRQFSNSRSEMNVSTLELGDSALYLCASSLAGETEAFFGQGTRLTVV.

V and J are TRBV25-1 and TRBJ2-7; the D gene is possibly TRBD2 (6 bases). The length of the CDR3 is 12 residues. The V end was cut by 2 bases, the J end by 4 bases, with 6 bases between. Per germline, CDR1 MGHDK and CDR2 SYGVNS. In nucleotides, the CDR3 is TGTGCCAGCAGTGAAGGAGGGTACGAGCAGTACTTC. The encoded protein is CASSEGGYEQYF.

This clone has just one count. The genes are TRBV3-1 (or the pseudogene TRBV3-2) and TRBJ1-1; D uncertain. The CDR3 loop spans 14 amino acids. From germline, CDR1 is LGHDT and CDR2 YNNKEL (reference sequence). The ends were cut back, 0 bases at V and 1 base at J, with 6 bases in the middle. The CDR3 bases are TGTGCCAGCAGCCAAGATTCCGGGAACACTGAAGCTTTCTTT. This sequence encodes CASSQDSGNTEAFF.

V usage is TRBV5-1 and J usage is TRBJ2-5; 8 nucleotides agree with TRBD2. There are 15 residues in the CDR3. Germline trimming cut 7 bases from V and 5 bases from J; bases unmatched to any gene: 13. Germline V gene data show CDR1 as SGHRS and CDR2 as YFSETQ. This CDR3 is CASGPIAGSGETQYF. The CDR3 bases are TGCGCCAGCGGACCTATAGCGGGGTCGGGGGAGACCCAGTACTTC.